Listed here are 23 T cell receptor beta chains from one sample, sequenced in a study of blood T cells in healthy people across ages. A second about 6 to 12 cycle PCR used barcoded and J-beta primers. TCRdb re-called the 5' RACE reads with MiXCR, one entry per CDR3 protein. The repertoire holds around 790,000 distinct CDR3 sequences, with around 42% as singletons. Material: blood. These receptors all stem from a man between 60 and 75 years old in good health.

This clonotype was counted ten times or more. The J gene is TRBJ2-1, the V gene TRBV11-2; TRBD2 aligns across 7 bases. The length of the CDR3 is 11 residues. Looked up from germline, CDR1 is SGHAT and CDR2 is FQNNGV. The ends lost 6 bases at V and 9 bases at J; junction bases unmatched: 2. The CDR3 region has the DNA TGTGCCAGCAGTCGCGGGGGTGAGCAGTTCTTC. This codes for CASSRGGEQFF.

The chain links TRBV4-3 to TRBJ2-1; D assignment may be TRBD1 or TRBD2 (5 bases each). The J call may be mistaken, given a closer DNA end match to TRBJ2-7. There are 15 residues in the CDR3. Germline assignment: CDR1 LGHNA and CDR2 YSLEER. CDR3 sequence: CASSQDLGRGNEQYF. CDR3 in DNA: TGCGCCAGCAGCCAAGATCTCGGTCGGGGCAATGAGCAGTACTTC.

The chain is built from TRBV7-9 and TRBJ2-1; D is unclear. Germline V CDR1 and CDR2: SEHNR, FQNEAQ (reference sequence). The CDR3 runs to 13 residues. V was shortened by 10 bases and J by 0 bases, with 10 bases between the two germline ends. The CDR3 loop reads CATRKDSYNEQFF. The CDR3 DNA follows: TGTGCCACCCGTAAGGACTCCTACAATGAGCAGTTCTTC.

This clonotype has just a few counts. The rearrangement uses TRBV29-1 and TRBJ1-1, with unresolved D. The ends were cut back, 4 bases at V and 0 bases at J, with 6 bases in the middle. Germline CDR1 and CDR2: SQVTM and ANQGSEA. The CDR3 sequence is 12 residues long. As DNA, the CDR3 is TGCAGCGTTGCCCAGTTGAACACTGAAGCTTTCTTT. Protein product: CSVAQLNTEAFF.

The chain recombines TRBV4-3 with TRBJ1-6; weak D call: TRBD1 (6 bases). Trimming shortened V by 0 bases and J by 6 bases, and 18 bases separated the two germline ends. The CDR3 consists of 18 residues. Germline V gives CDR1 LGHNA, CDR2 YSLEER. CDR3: CASSQDYWRGASNSPLHF. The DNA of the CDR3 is TGCGCCAGCAGCCAAGATTACTGGAGGGGGGCCAGTAATTCACCCCTCCACTTT.

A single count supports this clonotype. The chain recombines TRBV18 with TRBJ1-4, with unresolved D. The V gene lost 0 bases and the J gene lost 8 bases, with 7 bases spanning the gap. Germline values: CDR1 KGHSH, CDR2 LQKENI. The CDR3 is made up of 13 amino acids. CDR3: CASSPPAGEKLFF. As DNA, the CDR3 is TGTGCCAGCTCACCACCGGCGGGCGAAAAACTGTTTTTT.

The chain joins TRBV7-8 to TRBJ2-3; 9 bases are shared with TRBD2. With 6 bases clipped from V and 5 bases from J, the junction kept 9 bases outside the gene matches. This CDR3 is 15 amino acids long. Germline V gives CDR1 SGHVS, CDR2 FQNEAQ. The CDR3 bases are TGTGCCAGCAGAGATATAGCGGGGGAGGGAGATACGCAGTATTTT. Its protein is CASRDIAGEGDTQYF.

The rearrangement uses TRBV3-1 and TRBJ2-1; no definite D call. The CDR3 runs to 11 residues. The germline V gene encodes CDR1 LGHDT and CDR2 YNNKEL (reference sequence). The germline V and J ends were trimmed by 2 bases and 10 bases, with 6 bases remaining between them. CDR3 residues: CASSQTEEQFF. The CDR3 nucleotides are TGTGCCAGCAGCCAAACTGAGGAGCAGTTCTTC.

The CDR3 nucleotides are TGTGCCAGCAGCTCCCCCGGGACTAGCTTCGCTAGCACAGATACGCAGTATTTT. Protein product: CASSSPGTSFASTDTQYF. This chain links TRBV7-8 with TRBJ2-3; the match to TRBD2 covers 9 bases. Germline CDR1 and CDR2: SGHVS and FQNEAQ. CDR3 length: 18 residues. The J segment lost 0 bases and the V segment lost 4 bases, leaving 11 bases of the junction unmatched. The full variable domain, its missing parts supplied by reference TRBV7-8 and TRBJ2-3, is GAGVSQSPRYKVAKRGQDVALRCDPISGHVSLFWYQQALGQGPEFLTYFQNEAQLDKSGLPSDRFFAERPEGSVSTLKIQRTQQEDSAVYLCASSSPGTSFASTDTQYFGPGTRLTVL.

CDR3 sequence (DNA): TGTGCCAGCAGTCCTATAGCGGGGGGGCTAGGCAATGAGCAGTTCTTC. Protein: CASSPIAGGLGNEQFF. This chain links TRBV12-3 or TRBV12-4 with TRBJ2-1; 11 positions agree with TRBD2. Trimming took 5 bases from V and 6 from J; bases not matched to a gene: 9. This CDR3 contains 16 residues.

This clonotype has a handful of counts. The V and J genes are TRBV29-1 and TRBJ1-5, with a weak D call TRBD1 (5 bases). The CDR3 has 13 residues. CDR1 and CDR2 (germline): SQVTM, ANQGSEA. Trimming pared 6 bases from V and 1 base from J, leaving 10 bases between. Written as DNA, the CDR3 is TGCAGCGTCCGCCGGGACAGCAATCAGCCCCAGCATTTT. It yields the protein CSVRRDSNQPQHF.

CDR3 residues: CASTPGQGWSEQYF. Written as DNA, the CDR3 is TGTGCCAGCACCCCGGGACAGGGTTGGTCCGAGCAGTACTTC. This chain connects TRBV6-2 or TRBV6-3 to TRBJ2-7; 9 bases are shared with TRBD1. Germline V gene sequence: CDR1 MNHEY, CDR2 SVGEGT. This CDR3 is 14 amino acids long. The ends lost 7 bases at V and 6 bases at J; junction bases unmatched: 10.

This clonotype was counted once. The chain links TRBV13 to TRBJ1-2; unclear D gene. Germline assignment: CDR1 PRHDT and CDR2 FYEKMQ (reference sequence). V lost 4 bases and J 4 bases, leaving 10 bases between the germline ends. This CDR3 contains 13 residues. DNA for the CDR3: TGTGCCAGCAGCTCCCCGGCTCTCTATGGCTACACCTTC. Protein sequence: CASSSPALYGYTF.

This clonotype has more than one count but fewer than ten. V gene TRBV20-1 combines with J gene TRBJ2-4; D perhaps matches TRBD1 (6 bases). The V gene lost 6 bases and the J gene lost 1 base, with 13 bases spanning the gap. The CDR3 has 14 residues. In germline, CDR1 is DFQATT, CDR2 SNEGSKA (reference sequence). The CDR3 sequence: CSAPEQGAKNIQYF. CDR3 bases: TGCAGTGCCCCGGAACAGGGCGCCAAAAACATTCAGTACTTC.

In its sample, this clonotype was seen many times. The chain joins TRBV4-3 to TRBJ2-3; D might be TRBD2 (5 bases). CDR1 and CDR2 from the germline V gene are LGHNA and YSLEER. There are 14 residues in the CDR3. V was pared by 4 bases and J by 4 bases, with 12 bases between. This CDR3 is CASSPSGGADTQYF. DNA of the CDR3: TGCGCCAGCAGCCCGTCAGGAGGCGCAGATACGCAGTATTTT.

The CDR3 DNA follows: TGTGCCAGCAGCCCTAGCGGGTCCCAAGAGACCCAGTACTTC. It is translated as CASSPSGSQETQYF. The V call is TRBV11-2, the J call TRBJ2-5, with 8 positions matching TRBD2. This CDR3 has 14 residues. Trimming at V came to 5 bases and at J to 1 base, leaving 3 bases not matched to a gene. CDR1 and CDR2 (germline): SGHAT, FQNNGV.

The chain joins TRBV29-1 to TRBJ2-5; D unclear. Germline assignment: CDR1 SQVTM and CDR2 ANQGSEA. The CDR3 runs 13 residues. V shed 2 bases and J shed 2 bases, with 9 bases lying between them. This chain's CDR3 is CSVELNSQETQYF. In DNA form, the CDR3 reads TGCAGCGTTGAACTGAACAGTCAAGAGACCCAGTACTTC.

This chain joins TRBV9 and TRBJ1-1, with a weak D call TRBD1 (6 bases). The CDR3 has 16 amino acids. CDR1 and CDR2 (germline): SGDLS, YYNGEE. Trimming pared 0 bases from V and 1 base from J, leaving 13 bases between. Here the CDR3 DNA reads TGTGCCAGCAGCGTAGGTGGGGGCGCATCGAACACTGAAGCTTTCTTT. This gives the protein CASSVGGGASNTEAFF.

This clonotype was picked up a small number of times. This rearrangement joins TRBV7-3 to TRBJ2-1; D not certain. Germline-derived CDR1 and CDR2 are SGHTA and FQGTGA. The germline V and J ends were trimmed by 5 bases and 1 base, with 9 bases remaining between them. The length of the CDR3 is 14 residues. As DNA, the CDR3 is TGTGCCAGCAGCCTGGACGCTTCCTACAATGAGCAGTTCTTC. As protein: CASSLDASYNEQFF.

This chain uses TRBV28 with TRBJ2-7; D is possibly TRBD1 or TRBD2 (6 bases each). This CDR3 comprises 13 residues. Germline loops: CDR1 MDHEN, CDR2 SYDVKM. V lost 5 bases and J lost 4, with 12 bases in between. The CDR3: CASSTGTEYEQYF. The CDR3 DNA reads TGTGCCAGCAGTACAGGGACTGAATACGAGCAGTACTTC. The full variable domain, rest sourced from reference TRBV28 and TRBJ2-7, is DVKVTQSSRYLVKRTGEKVFLECVQDMDHENMFWYRQDPGLGLRLIYFSYDVKMKEKGDIPEGYSVSREKKERFSLILESASTNQTSMYLCASSTGTEYEQYFGPGTRLTVT.

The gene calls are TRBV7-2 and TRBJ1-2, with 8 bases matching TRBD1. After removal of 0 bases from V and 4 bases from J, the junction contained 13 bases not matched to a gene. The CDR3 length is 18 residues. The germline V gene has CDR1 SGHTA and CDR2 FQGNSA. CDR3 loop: CASSLARQGNSLGYGYTF. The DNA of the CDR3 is TGTGCCAGCAGCTTAGCAAGACAGGGGAATAGCTTGGGCTATGGCTACACCTTC.

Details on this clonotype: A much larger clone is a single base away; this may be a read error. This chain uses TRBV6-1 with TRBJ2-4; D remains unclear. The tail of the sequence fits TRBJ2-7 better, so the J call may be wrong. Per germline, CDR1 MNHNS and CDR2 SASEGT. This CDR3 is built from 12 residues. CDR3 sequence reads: CASRQTHCEQYF. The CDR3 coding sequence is TGTGCCAGCAGACAAACTCACTGCGAGCAGTACTTC.

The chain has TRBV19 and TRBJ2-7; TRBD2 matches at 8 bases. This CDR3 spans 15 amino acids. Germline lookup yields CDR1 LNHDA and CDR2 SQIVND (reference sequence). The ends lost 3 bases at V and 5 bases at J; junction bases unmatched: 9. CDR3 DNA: TGTGCCAGTAGTATGAATGAACTAGCGGTCGACGAGCAGTACTTC. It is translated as CASSMNELAVDEQYF.